This entry lists 29 T cell receptor beta chains sequenced from one sample in a study of blood T cell repertoires in COVID-19. The method was immunoSEQ multiplex PCR; TCRdb's version includes in-frame clones alone and lacks a portion of them. Counted here are about 99,000 clones, approximately 84% occurring once; the ten biggest clones make up around 11%. Sequencing input: peripheral blood. The receptors originated from a human donor in a cohort sampled during active COVID-19.

This chain links TRBV29-1 with TRBJ2-1; D unclear. Per the germline V gene, CDR1 is SQVTM and CDR2 is ANQGSEA. The CDR3 has 15 amino acids. Trimming took off 4 bases at V and 6 bases at J, with 19 bases between the two ends. Here the CDR3 DNA reads TGCAGCGTTGGTATGGCAGTACCCGCCACCAATGAGCAGTTCTTC. Translation gives CSVGMAVPATNEQFF.

The chain uses TRBV5-1 and TRBJ2-7, with 15 bases fitting TRBD2. The V gene end was trimmed by 0 bases and the J gene end by 6 bases; junction bases not matched to a gene: 7. Germline CDR1 reads SGHRS; CDR2 reads YFSETQ. The CDR3 contains 17 residues. Here the CDR3 reads CASSLVGTSGGPGEQYF. CDR3 bases: TGCGCCAGCAGCTTGGTCGGGACTAGCGGGGGGCCGGGCGAGCAGTACTTC.

As DNA, the CDR3 is TGTGCCAGCAGCAGGGGGGGTATGGAGACCCAGTACTTC. Its translation is CASSRGGMETQYF. The rearrangement joins TRBV21-1 to TRBJ2-5; whether TRBD2, the table's D call, matches the DNA was not checked. TRBV21-1 is a listed pseudogene. This CDR3 region has 13 residues.

This chain uses TRBV7-6 with TRBJ2-1; TRBD1 might be the D (5 bases). Germline V gene lookup returns CDR1 SGHVS and CDR2 FNYEAQ. V gave up 4 bases and J gave up 8 bases, with 18 bases separating them. The CDR3 is 15 amino acids. CDR3: CASSSRQTRADEQFF. Written as DNA, the CDR3 is TGTGCCAGCAGCTCCAGACAGACCCGGGCCGATGAGCAGTTCTTC. The full variable domain, rest sourced from reference TRBV7-6 and TRBJ2-1, is GAGVSQSPRYKVTKRGQDVALRCDPISGHVSLYWYRQALGQGPEFLTYFNYEAQQDKSGLPNDRFSAERPEGSISTLTIQRTEQRDSAMYRCASSSRQTRADEQFFGPGTRLTVL.

This chain connects TRBV1 to TRBJ2-1; the table calls TRBD2, which could not be checked here. TRBV1 is described as a pseudogene. The CDR3 has 12 amino acids. The CDR3 loop is CTSSQVRGEQFF. The DNA of the CDR3 is TGCACCAGCAGCCAAGTAAGAGGCGAGCAGTTCTTC.

The sample holds a few counts of this clone. The rearrangement links TRBV27 to TRBJ1-3; D is uncertain. CDR1 is MNHEY, CDR2 SMNVEV, per germline (reference sequence). CDR3 length: 14 amino acids. The ends were cut back, 5 bases at V and 1 base at J, with 9 bases in the middle. DNA for the CDR3: TGTGCCAGCAGTCCCAGAGGGTCTGGAAACACCATATATTTT. Translated: CASSPRGSGNTIYF.

This clone appeared a few times. The V call is TRBV10-3, the J call TRBJ1-5, with TRBD1 matching 7 bases. V shed 8 bases and J 5 bases; nucleotides not matched to a gene: 9. This CDR3 is built from 14 residues. Germline assignment: CDR1 ENHRY and CDR2 SYGVKD. DNA of the CDR3: TGTGCCATCGGGGGACAGCTGAGGGATCAGCCCCAGCATTTT. Translating gives CAIGGQLRDQPQHF.

The rearrangement joins TRBV6-5 to TRBJ2-2, with TRBD1 matching 9 bases. In germline, CDR1 is MNHEY, CDR2 SVGAGI. Germline trimming cut 6 bases from V and 5 bases from J; bases unmatched to any gene: 7. The CDR3 totals 15 residues. The DNA for the CDR3 is TGTGCCAGCAGAACCGGGACAGGGAAAACCGGGGAGCTGTTTTTT. The encoded protein is CASRTGTGKTGELFF.

The V and J genes are TRBV6-5 and TRBJ2-4, with D maybe TRBD2 (6 bases). V dropped 7 bases and J dropped 3 bases, with 13 bases sitting between them. Germline V lookup: CDR1 MNHEY, CDR2 SVGAGI. CDR3 size: 14 residues. The CDR3 nucleotides read TGTGCCAGCATGGCGGGACTTCGCAAAAACATTCAGTACTTC. Translated: CASMAGLRKNIQYF.

V usage is TRBV11-2 and J usage is TRBJ2-7; TRBD1 is a possible D gene (5 bases). This CDR3 is built from 15 residues. CDR1 SGHAT and CDR2 FQNNGV come from the germline V gene. Trimming removed 3 bases at V and 3 bases at J, with 15 bases between. This CDR3 reads CASSLGRAAVYEQYF. For the CDR3, the DNA is TGTGCCAGCAGCTTGGGCAGGGCGGCCGTCTACGAGCAGTACTTC. Full variable domain (rest looked up from reference TRBV11-2 and TRBJ2-7): EAGVAQSPRYKIIEKRQSVAFWCNPISGHATLYWYQQILGQGPKLLIQFQNNGVVDDSQLPKDRFSAERLKGVDSTLKIQPAKLEDSAVYLCASSLGRAAVYEQYFGPGTRLTVT.

V and J are TRBV4-1 and TRBJ2-1; maybe TRBD1 (6 bases). The V gene's germline CDR1 is MGHRA and CDR2 YSYEKL. The V and J ends lost 6 bases and 4 bases respectively, with 16 bases between them. The CDR3 has 15 residues. The CDR3 protein is CASRAEQGMYNEQFF. CDR3 coding DNA: TGCGCCAGCAGGGCAGAGCAGGGGATGTACAATGAGCAGTTCTTC.

The chain combines TRBV2 with TRBJ1-2; D ambiguous. Deletions cut 10 bases from V and 6 bases from J, with 18 bases between. The CDR3 consists of 13 residues. CDR1 SNHLY and CDR2 FYNNEI come from the germline V gene. CDR3 bases: TGTGCCACCTCCTCTCGGACTATGGATGGCTACACCTTC. Residues: CATSSRTMDGYTF. The variable domain in full, completed from reference TRBV2 and TRBJ1-2, reads EPEVTQTPSHQVTQMGQEVILRCVPISNHLYFYWYRQILGQKVEFLVSFYNNEISEKSEIFDDQFSVERPDGSNFTLKIRSTKLEDSAMYFCATSSRTMDGYTFGSGTRLTVV.

The chain joins TRBV3-1 (or the pseudogene TRBV3-2) to TRBJ2-5, with D perhaps matching TRBD2 (6 bases). V lost 4 bases and J lost 0, with 15 bases in between. This CDR3 region has 16 residues. Germline-derived CDR1 and CDR2 are LGHDT and YNNKEL (reference sequence). The CDR3 DNA is TGTGCCAGCAGCCCCCGGGGGACCACGTACCAAGAGACCCAGTACTTC. This sequence encodes CASSPRGTTYQETQYF.

This rearrangement joins TRBV10-2 to TRBJ2-6; 12 nucleotides agree with TRBD1. The V segment lost 6 bases and the J segment 2 bases; nucleotides outside the gene matches: 2. Germline lookup yields CDR1 WSHSY and CDR2 SAAADI. CDR3 length: 16 residues. DNA for the CDR3: TGCGCCAGCAGGGGACAGGGGGCTGCTGGGGCCAACGTCCTGACTTTC. It encodes CASRGQGAAGANVLTF.

V usage is TRBV11-2 and J usage is TRBJ2-7; the D gene is possibly TRBD1 (6 bases). V lost 1 base, J lost 7 bases, and 14 bases lay in between. The CDR3 runs to 14 residues. Germline assignment: CDR1 SGHAT and CDR2 FQNNGV. The CDR3 DNA is TGTGCCAGCAGCTTAGCTCTGGGGGCGCGGGAGCAGTACTTC. Translated, it gives CASSLALGAREQYF.

This chain connects TRBV20-1 to TRBJ2-5; D is undetermined. V was shortened by 3 bases and J by 5 bases, with 13 bases between the two germline ends. The CDR3 extends over 13 amino acids. Germline V lookup: CDR1 DFQATT, CDR2 SNEGSKA (reference sequence). The CDR3 protein is CSASKNLGETQYF. The CDR3 coding sequence is TGCAGTGCTAGTAAAAATCTCGGGGAGACCCAGTACTTC.

This rearrangement joins TRBV6-5 to TRBJ2-7, with a weak D call TRBD2 (6 bases). This CDR3 region has 13 residues. V shed 6 bases and J shed 4 bases, with 13 bases lying between them. Germline loops: CDR1 MNHEY, CDR2 SVGAGI. The CDR3 spells CASSAGGGYEQYF. The CDR3 DNA reads as TGTGCCAGCAGCGCAGGTGGGGGGTACGAGCAGTACTTC.

The chain carries TRBV7-9 and TRBJ1-1; TRBD1 matches at 7 bases. The CDR3 consists of 15 residues. V was clipped by 2 bases and J by 0 bases; unmatched bases: 3. Looked up from germline, CDR1 is SEHNR and CDR2 is FQNEAQ (reference sequence). CDR3 loop: CASSLRQGLNTEAFF. CDR3 coding DNA: TGTGCCAGCAGCTTACGACAGGGTTTGAACACTGAAGCTTTCTTT.

This chain links TRBV18 with TRBJ1-2; D ambiguous. With 4 bases removed from V and 5 bases from J, the gap between germline ends came to 17 bases. Germline V lookup: CDR1 KGHSH, CDR2 LQKENI. This CDR3 contains 15 residues. DNA for the CDR3: TGTGCCAGCTCACTCTATAGCGGGCCCGAATATGGCTACACCTTC. As protein: CASSLYSGPEYGYTF.

The J gene is TRBJ1-1, the V gene TRBV2; a possible D gene is TRBD1 (6 bases). This CDR3 has 15 residues. The V end lost 5 bases, the J end lost 1 base, and 14 bases lay between the germline ends. Per the germline V gene, CDR1 is SNHLY and CDR2 is FYNNEI. For the CDR3, the DNA is TGTGCCAGCAGTTCAGGGGTAATCGGGAACACTGAAGCTTTCTTT. This translates into CASSSGVIGNTEAFF.

The rearrangement links TRBV9 to TRBJ2-5; D is unresolved. The CDR3 is 13 amino acids. Germline CDR1 SGDLS, CDR2 YYNGEE. V was clipped by 0 bases and J by 7 bases, with 10 bases between them. In DNA, the CDR3 is TGTGCCAGCAGCGTAGTGAGCGATGGGACCCAGTACTTC. This sequence encodes CASSVVSDGTQYF.

V usage is TRBV5-6 and J usage is TRBJ2-2, with TRBD1 matching 8 bases. The CDR3 is 19 amino acids. Losses at the gene ends were 6 bases for V and 1 base for J; bases not matched to a gene: 17. Germline CDR1 reads SGHDT; CDR2 reads YYEEEE. CDR3: CASINLRGRTGGNTGELFF. The CDR3, as DNA: TGTGCCAGCATCAACCTTCGAGGGCGAACAGGGGGGAACACCGGGGAGCTGTTTTTT.

The rearrangement joins TRBV2 to TRBJ2-7; D is perhaps TRBD1 (6 bases). The germline V and J ends were trimmed by 6 bases and 1 base, with 13 bases remaining between them. Per the germline V gene, CDR1 is SNHLY and CDR2 is FYNNEI. The CDR3 is made up of 14 amino acids. In DNA, the CDR3 is TGTGCCAGCAGAACCGGGACAAAGTCCTACGAGCAGTACTTC. The encoded protein is CASRTGTKSYEQYF.

This clone was found a few times. The V and J genes are TRBV6-5 and TRBJ1-5, with TRBD1 as a possible D gene (6 bases). CDR1 is MNHEY and CDR2 is SVGAGI in the germline V gene. CDR3 length: 15 amino acids. Trimming removed 5 bases at V and 2 bases at J, with 13 bases between. CDR3 in amino acids: CASSRGAGGNQPQHF. CDR3 DNA: TGTGCCAGCAGTCGGGGGGCGGGCGGCAATCAGCCCCAGCATTTT.

The chain employs TRBV10-1 and TRBJ2-1; D possibly corresponds to TRBD2 (6 bases). The CDR3 is 13 residues long. V lost 2 bases to trimming and J lost 15 bases, with 17 bases between them. Per the germline V gene, CDR1 is WNHNN and CDR2 is SYGVQD (reference sequence). The CDR3 here is CASSERQGGPRFF. The CDR3 DNA reads as TGCGCCAGCAGTGAGAGGCAGGGAGGCCCCCGGTTCTTC.

The chain combines TRBV2 with TRBJ2-1; 7 bases map to TRBD2. The J segment lost 0 bases and the V segment lost 6 bases, leaving 2 bases of the junction unmatched. This CDR3 is 14 amino acids long. Germline V gene lookup returns CDR1 SNHLY and CDR2 FYNNEI. This CDR3 reads CASRAGSSYNEQFF. CDR3 DNA sequence: TGTGCCAGCAGAGCGGGAAGCTCCTACAATGAGCAGTTCTTC.

The chain uses TRBV3-1 (or the pseudogene TRBV3-2) and TRBJ1-2; D possibly corresponds to TRBD1 (6 bases). Germline-derived CDR1 and CDR2 are LGHDT and YNNKEL (reference sequence). The V end was cut by 1 base, the J end by 8 bases, with 17 bases between. The CDR3 loop spans 15 amino acids. CDR3 nucleotide sequence: TGTGCCAGCAGCCAAGGAGTTGGGGGCGCTGGAGGCTACACCTTC. This gives the protein CASSQGVGGAGGYTF.

This chain uses TRBV9 with TRBJ2-5; D uncertain. Trimming pared 0 bases from V and 1 base from J, leaving 10 bases between. Germline V lookup: CDR1 SGDLS, CDR2 YYNGEE. The CDR3 is made up of 15 amino acids. DNA of the CDR3: TGTGCCAGCAGCGTAGTGGCGGTGGGCCAAGAGACCCAGTACTTC. Translation: CASSVVAVGQETQYF. Supplemented by reference TRBV9 and TRBJ2-5, the full variable domain reads DSGVTQTPKHLITATGQRVTLRCSPRSGDLSVYWYQQSLDQGLQFLIQYYNGEERAKGNILERFSAQQFPDLHSELNLSSLELGDSALYFCASSVVAVGQETQYFGPGTRLLVL.

V is TRBV5-4 and J is TRBJ1-1, with 7 positions matching TRBD1. With 4 bases clipped from V and 0 bases from J, the junction kept 6 bases outside the gene matches. Germline lookup yields CDR1 SGHNT and CDR2 YYREEE (reference sequence). This CDR3 comprises 15 residues. CDR3: CASSRDRPMNTEAFF. The CDR3 DNA is TGTGCCAGCAGCCGGGACAGACCAATGAACACTGAAGCTTTCTTT.